The sequence of this T cell receptor (beta chain) was determined in a study of graft-versus-host responses after intestinal transplantation (dated by TCRdb to the early 2020s). Regarding the complete study: The transplants that recipients got were multivisceral, liver-intestinal, or isolated intestinal. Graft-versus-host and host-versus-graft alloreactive T cell clones were tracked in the graft, circulation and bone marrow after intestinal transplantation using bulk TCR-beta CDR3 sequencing. A cohort of under 30 intestinal transplant recipients, including one retransplant, was enrolled, and a few patients lacking pretransplant specimens were excluded. Every recipient was given anti-thymocyte globulin induction, then maintenance tacrolimus and steroids for 3 to 4 years. Instead of going to the commercial service, samples from a few later patients were sequenced in-house on an Illumina MiSeq and processed with MiXCR. Donor T cell macrochimerism was defined as a peak of at least 4% donor T cells among recipient peripheral blood mononuclear cells. To identify alloreactive clones, pre-transplant mixed lymphocyte reaction products were sequenced and then compared with unstimulated pre-transplant donor and recipient T cells. General conclusions and limits of the study: Early after transplant, declines in HvG clones were associated with peak levels of circulating GvH clones. The conclusions were limited by the relatively low number and heterogeneity of the intestinal transplant patients. In the allografts of patients with donor T cell macrochimerism, GvH to HvG T cell clonal ratios were high. GvH clones were detected in recipient bone marrow, and some appeared earlier in ileal mucosa or blood, consistent with an intestinal mucosal origin.

This clone was recorded only once. Its antigen has not been determined. No quality values exist for individual bases; no much larger clone is one base distant. To prepare the library, the immunoSEQ multiplex PCR assay was applied. Adaptive Biotechnologies carried out high-throughput TCR-beta CDR3 sequencing of genomic DNA for most patients. The original pipeline was this. Adaptive's ImmunoSEQ software was the source of the TCR sequencing data for around 20 patients, while a few other patients were processed with MiXCR and VDJtools. Because the origin of CDR3 nucleotide sequences shared between donor and recipient could not be assigned, those sequences were removed. Alloreactive clones required at least 2-fold expansion over unstimulated cells and minimum CFSE-low frequency of 0.002% (template counts) or 0.001% (read counts). A clone was considered mappable if detected in the sequenced pre-transplant spleen, lymph node, or MLR CFSE-low populations of the donor or recipient. The cumulative frequency of alloreactive clones was calculated as a percentage of all sequences, weighted by copy number. Drawn from immuneACCESS, this table holds only the in-frame rearrangements with V and J called that TCRdb kept. Clones are partly lost; checked studies trace under half to an unresolved V gene and leave the rest unexplained. That table furnishes V, J and clone size, whereas the DNA furnished D and trimming. Across this sample there are about 57,000 clones, with over 85% seen only once. The ten top clones hold around 1.5% of the sample.

Blood samples were collected up to 4 times in the first month after transplant and then at least monthly when available. The receptor was derived from a human patient who received an intestinal transplant, so some T cells may come from the graft donor. Specimen: PBMCs, collected 26 days after transplant.

This receptor carries the CDR3 CASSTNQPQHF. The bases are TGTGCCAGCAGTACAAATCAGCCCCAGCATTTT. This sequence uses TRBV28 and TRBJ1-5; there is no confident call for the D gene. The CDR3 starts with the cysteine, ends with the phenylalanine, and has 11 residues. CDR3 DNA is the only sequence kept; it has 33 bases, read in frame from the first base. The germline V gene specifies MDHEN as CDR1 and SYDVKM as CDR2. V is clipped by 5 bases and J by 4 bases, and the sequence between their germline boundaries is 3 bases long. The reference TRBV28 and TRBJ1-5 proteins fill in what lies around the CDR3, so the full variable domain reads DVKVTQSSRYLVKRTGEKVFLECVQDMDHENMFWYRQDPGLGLRLIYFSYDVKMKEKGDIPEGYSVSREKKERFSLILESASTNQTSMYLCASSTNQPQHFGDGTRLSIL.